Below, 19 T cell receptor beta chains from the same sample are listed, as sequenced in a study of T cell responses to AZD1222 COVID-19 vaccine. The table came from immunoSEQ multiplex PCR; TCRdb's copy has only in-frame clones and leaves some out. The sample yields some 150,000 clones, around 88% seen once. The sequenced sample was peripheral blood, obtained on day 0 of MenACWY control vaccination. These receptors were collected from an adult in good health.

The chain has TRBV2 and TRBJ2-7; no definite D call. The V and J ends lost 1 base and 2 bases respectively, with 9 bases between them. Per germline, CDR1 SNHLY and CDR2 FYNNEI. This CDR3 region has 14 residues. CDR3 residues: CASSEGGSTYEQYF. Here the CDR3 DNA reads TGTGCCAGCAGTGAAGGAGGCAGCACCTACGAGCAGTACTTC.

On this clone itself: Distinct nucleotide sequences in the sample also encode this CDR3. The chain recombines TRBV15 with TRBJ2-7; D remains ambiguous. Germline CDR1 reads LNHNV; CDR2 reads YYDKDF (reference sequence). The CDR3 sequence is 13 residues long. Trimming stripped 0 bases from V and 3 bases from J, with 6 bases between. CDR3 in DNA: TGTGCCACCAGCAGAGATTCAGGCTACGAGCAGTACTTC. The encoded protein is CATSRDSGYEQYF.

The genes are TRBV7-9 and TRBJ1-2, with a weak D call TRBD1 (5 bases). Trimming shortened V by 6 bases and J by 7 bases, and 12 bases separated the two germline ends. The CDR3 is 12 amino acids. CDR1 and CDR2 from the germline V gene are SEHNR and FQNEAQ (reference sequence). CDR3 protein: CASRSGGGGYTF. The CDR3 bases are TGTGCCAGCAGATCCGGGGGTGGTGGCTACACCTTC.

As DNA, the CDR3 is TGTGCCAGCAGCGTGCGAGACAGGGGGCGCTGGGAGACCCAGTACTTC. It encodes CASSVRDRGRWETQYF. The chain uses TRBV9 and TRBJ2-5; TRBD1 aligns across 10 bases. CDR3 length equals 16 residues. Germline assignment: CDR1 SGDLS and CDR2 YYNGEE. V shed 2 bases and J 5 bases; nucleotides not matched to a gene: 9.

The chain combines TRBV5-1 with TRBJ2-1; TRBD1 might be the D (6 bases). CDR1 and CDR2 from the germline V gene are SGHRS and YFSETQ. This CDR3 spans 14 amino acids. V lost 4 bases to trimming and J lost 3 bases, with 11 bases between them. This chain's CDR3 is CASSAGQNYNEQFF. In nucleotides, the CDR3 is TGCGCCAGCAGCGCCGGACAGAACTACAATGAGCAGTTCTTC.

The CDR3 nucleotides are TGTGCCAGCAGGGAGGAGGGTCGGACTGAAGCTTTCTTT. It is translated as CASREEGRTEAFF. V usage is TRBV12-3 or TRBV12-4 and J usage is TRBJ1-1; unclear D gene. The CDR3 sequence is 13 residues long. The germline V and J ends were trimmed by 6 bases and 5 bases, with 13 bases remaining between them.

This clone was recorded only once. V usage is TRBV7-2 and J usage is TRBJ1-4; D unresolved. Germline V CDR1 and CDR2: SGHTA, FQGNSA. Deletions cut 9 bases from V and 7 bases from J, with 18 bases between. This CDR3 contains 14 residues. Here the CDR3 DNA reads TGTGCCAGTAAAGAGGGTCGGGTTGGTGAAAAACTGTTTTTT. The encoded protein is CASKEGRVGEKLFF.

This chain connects TRBV4-1 to TRBJ1-3; D call uncertain. CDR1 is MGHRA, CDR2 YSYEKL, per germline. The V and J ends lost 2 bases and 0 bases respectively, with 11 bases between them. There are 16 residues in the CDR3. CDR3 sequence: CASSQSGAASGNTIYF. The CDR3 DNA reads TGCGCCAGCAGCCAATCCGGCGCCGCCTCTGGAAACACCATATATTTT.

V is TRBV5-1 and J is TRBJ1-4, with D maybe TRBD1 (5 bases). CDR3 length equals 14 residues. V was clipped by 2 bases and J by 8 bases, with 13 bases between them. CDR1 and CDR2 (germline): SGHRS, YFSETQ. The CDR3 DNA sequence: TGCGCCAGCAGCTTTTCCGGGACGAAAGAAAAACTGTTTTTT. Translating gives CASSFSGTKEKLFF. Looking up the rest from reference TRBV5-1 and TRBJ1-4 gives the full variable domain: KAGVTQTPRYLIKTRGQQVTLSCSPISGHRSVSWYQQTPGQGLQFLFEYFSETQRNKGNFPGRFSGRQFSNSRSEMNVSTLELGDSALYLCASSFSGTKEKLFFGSGTQLSVL.

This sequence joins TRBV27 and TRBJ1-1; TRBD1 is a possible D gene (6 bases). Trimming stripped 5 bases from V and 0 bases from J, with 13 bases between. CDR3 length equals 15 residues. CDR1 is MNHEY, CDR2 SMNVEV, per germline (reference sequence). CDR3 in DNA: TGTGCCAGCAGTCGGGGGCGGCAAATGAACACTGAAGCTTTCTTT. Its translation: CASSRGRQMNTEAFF.

The chain uses TRBV6-6 and TRBJ2-7, with D maybe TRBD2 (7 bases). In germline, CDR1 is MNHNY, CDR2 SVGAGI (reference sequence). Deletions cut 6 bases from V and 3 bases from J, with 21 bases between. The CDR3 is 16 residues long. CDR3 residues: CASRPTGTGGGYEQYF. CDR3 coding DNA: TGTGCCAGCAGACCAACAGGGACGGGAGGAGGCTACGAGCAGTACTTC.

Only one count was recorded for this clone. This chain links TRBV5-5 with TRBJ1-1; D is unresolved. Germline values: CDR1 SGHKS, CDR2 YYEKEE (reference sequence). Trimming took off 1 base at V and 0 bases at J, with 10 bases between the two ends. This CDR3 is 15 amino acids long. CDR3 nucleotide sequence: TGTGCCAGCAGCTTGTATCGGGTGATGAACACTGAAGCTTTCTTT. The encoded protein is CASSLYRVMNTEAFF.

V usage is TRBV12-3 or TRBV12-4 and J usage is TRBJ1-5; unclear D gene. CDR3 size: 12 residues. Trimming left V 1 base short and J 6 bases short, with 4 bases between. The DNA of the CDR3 is TGTGCCAGCAGTTTAGATGTTCAGCCCCAGCATTTT. Its translation: CASSLDVQPQHF.

The chain recombines TRBV24-1 with TRBJ1-1; 7 bases fit TRBD1. Germline assignment: CDR1 KGHDR and CDR2 SFDVKD. J gave up 3 bases and V 3 bases, and 6 bases lay outside the gene matches. The CDR3 has 15 amino acids. Written as DNA, the CDR3 is TGTGCCACCAGTGATGCCACAGGGGTAGACACTGAAGCTTTCTTT. This sequence encodes CATSDATGVDTEAFF.

This clone was recorded only once. The V gene is TRBV6-4, the J gene TRBJ2-2, with D unclear. From germline, CDR1 is MRHNA and CDR2 SNTAGT. This CDR3 has 14 amino acids. The V end was cut by 6 bases, the J end by 0 bases, with 8 bases between. The CDR3 DNA reads as TGTGCCAGCAGCCCCGACACGAACACCGGGGAGCTGTTTTTT. It yields the protein CASSPDTNTGELFF.

The rearrangement uses TRBV5-1 and TRBJ2-5, with D tentatively TRBD2 (6 bases). The CDR3 totals 15 residues. V was shortened by 1 base and J by 5 bases, with 15 bases between the two germline ends. The germline gives CDR1 SGHRS, CDR2 YFSETQ. CDR3 DNA: TGCGCCAGCAGCTTGTTTCCGGGGGTGCGGGAGACCCAGTACTTC. This encodes CASSLFPGVRETQYF.

The gene calls are TRBV3-1 (or the pseudogene TRBV3-2) and TRBJ1-1, with unresolved D. Between the trimmed V and J ends, which lost 1 base and 3 bases, there was a span of 3 bases. Germline CDR1 reads LGHDT; CDR2 reads YNNKEL (reference sequence). The CDR3 runs to 12 residues. The chain's CDR3 is CASSQGDTEAFF. For the CDR3, the DNA is TGTGCCAGCAGCCAAGGCGACACTGAAGCTTTCTTT.

This clone was seen only once. The rearrangement joins TRBV28 to TRBJ2-1; TRBD2 agrees at 8 bases. The CDR3 is made up of 14 amino acids. Germline values: CDR1 MDHEN, CDR2 SYDVKM. With 8 bases clipped from V and 6 bases from J, the junction kept 9 bases outside the gene matches. CDR3 coding DNA: TGTGCCAGCGGCACTAGCGGTCTGATCAATGAGCAGTTCTTC. Translation: CASGTSGLINEQFF. The whole variable domain, filled in from reference TRBV28 and TRBJ2-1, reads DVKVTQSSRYLVKRTGEKVFLECVQDMDHENMFWYRQDPGLGLRLIYFSYDVKMKEKGDIPEGYSVSREKKERFSLILESASTNQTSMYLCASGTSGLINEQFFGPGTRLTVL.

To note about this clone: Other DNA sequences in the sample encode the same CDR3. This chain connects TRBV10-3 to TRBJ1-2; no clear D. The V end was cut by 7 bases, the J end by 8 bases, with 17 bases between. Germline assignment: CDR1 ENHRY and CDR2 SYGVKD. The CDR3 loop spans 13 amino acids. CDR3 residues: CAIKATGSEGYTF. The CDR3 coding sequence is TGTGCCATCAAAGCGACGGGCAGTGAGGGCTACACCTTC.